This T cell receptor (beta chain) was documented in a study of T cell responses to AZD1222 COVID-19 vaccine. Sequencing was performed with immunoSEQ multiplex PCR; in TCRdb, only in-frame clones are kept and a portion is missing. The sample lists about 120,000 clones; about 90% were seen once. The length of the CDR3 is 13 residues. Germline V CDR1 and CDR2: MNHEY, SVGAGI. Trimming shortened V by 8 bases and J by 5 bases, and 13 bases separated the two germline ends. As to this clone: Its antigen is not known.

Study results and caveats: CD4 TCRs covered the whole spike, strongest at regions 160-218 and 743-854.

This receptor was obtained from an adult in good health. The J gene is TRBJ1-5, the V gene TRBV6-5; a possible D gene is TRBD1 (5 bases). The sequencing here drew on peripheral blood, taken on day 0 of AZD1222 vaccination. The CDR3 nucleotides are TGTGCCAGCGTCCAGGGAATGTATCAGCCCCAGCATTTT. Translated: CASVQGMYQPQHF.